This TCR beta chain appears in the sequencing data of a study of response to subunit inactivated influenza vaccine. TCRdb reprocessed the RT-PCR reads with MiXCR, giving one entry per CDR3 protein. The sample lists about half a million distinct CDR3 sequences; around 25% were seen once. CDR3 length equals 15 residues. Germline loops: CDR1 SGHAT, CDR2 FQDESV (reference sequence). V gave up 1 base and J gave up 4 bases, with 13 bases separating them. There are a few counts of this clonotype. The sequence came from a man between 50 and 59 years old who received an inactivated influenza vaccine. The chain employs TRBV11-1 and TRBJ1-1; no reliable D call. The sequencing used CD4+ T cells sorted from PBMCs, collected more than 4 days after vaccination. The CDR3 spells CASSLGWRGGTEAFF. The CDR3 DNA is TGTGCCAGCAGCTTAGGGTGGCGGGGAGGCACTGAAGCTTTCTTT.